This TCR beta chain was recorded in a study of shared clonotypes between healthy human individuals. V was pared by 5 bases and J by 6 bases, with 15 bases between. Germline-derived CDR1 and CDR2 are LNHDA and SQIVND (reference sequence). CDR3 size: 14 residues. The authors loaded 200 ng DNA, some 32,000 T cell genomes, into sorted-subset replicate PCRs. Produced via immunoSEQ multiplex PCR; TCRdb's table is partial and in-frame only. This sample carries about 2,200,000 clones, around 93% of them seen once, and the ten largest clones take under 2%. Details on this clone: Antigen: not known.

Points from the study as a whole: Generally, naive subsets came out with larger estimated richness than memory subsets.

Positive CCR7 selection of CD45RO-negative cells yielded the naive CD8 cells, and terminally differentiated effector memory CD45RA+ cells were excluded. Sequenced: naive CD8+ T cells from PBMCs. V and J are TRBV19 and TRBJ2-3; D assignment may be TRBD1 or TRBD2 (6 bases each). This clonotype originated in a man aged 18-30 years in good health. Some clones in this sample may be carry-over from other donors' samples. The CDR3 loop reads CASSEGGAGDTQYF. For the CDR3, the DNA is TGTGCCAGTAGTGAGGGGGGCGCAGGGGATACGCAGTATTTT.